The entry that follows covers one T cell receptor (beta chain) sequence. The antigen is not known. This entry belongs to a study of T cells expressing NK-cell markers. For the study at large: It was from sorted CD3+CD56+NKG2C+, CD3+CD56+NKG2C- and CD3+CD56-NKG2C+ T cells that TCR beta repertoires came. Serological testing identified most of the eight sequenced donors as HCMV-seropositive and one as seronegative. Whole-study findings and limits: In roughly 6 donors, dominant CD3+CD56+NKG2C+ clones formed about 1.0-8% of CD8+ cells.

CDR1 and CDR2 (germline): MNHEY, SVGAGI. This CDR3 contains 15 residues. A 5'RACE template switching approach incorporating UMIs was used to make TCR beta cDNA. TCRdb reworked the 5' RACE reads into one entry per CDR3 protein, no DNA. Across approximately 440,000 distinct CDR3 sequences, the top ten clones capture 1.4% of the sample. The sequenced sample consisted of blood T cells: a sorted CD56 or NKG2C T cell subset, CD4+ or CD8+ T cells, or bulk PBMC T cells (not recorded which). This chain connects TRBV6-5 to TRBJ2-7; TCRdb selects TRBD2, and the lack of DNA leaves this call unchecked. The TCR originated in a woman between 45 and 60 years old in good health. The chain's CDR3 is CASSYETAGSYEQYF.